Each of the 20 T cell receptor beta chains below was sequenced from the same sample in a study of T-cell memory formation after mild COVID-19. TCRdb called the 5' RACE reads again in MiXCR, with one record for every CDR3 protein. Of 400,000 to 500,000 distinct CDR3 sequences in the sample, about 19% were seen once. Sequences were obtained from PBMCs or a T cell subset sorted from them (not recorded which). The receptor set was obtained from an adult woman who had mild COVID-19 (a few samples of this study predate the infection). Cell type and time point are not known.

DNA for the CDR3: TGTGCCAGCGGGGTAGGCGGCACCGGGGAGCTGTTTTTT. Its protein product is CASGVGGTGELFF. The V call is TRBV9, the J call TRBJ2-2; unclear D gene. The germline V gene encodes CDR1 SGDLS and CDR2 YYNGEE. V lost 7 bases and J 4 bases, leaving 11 bases between the germline ends. This CDR3 is built from 13 residues.

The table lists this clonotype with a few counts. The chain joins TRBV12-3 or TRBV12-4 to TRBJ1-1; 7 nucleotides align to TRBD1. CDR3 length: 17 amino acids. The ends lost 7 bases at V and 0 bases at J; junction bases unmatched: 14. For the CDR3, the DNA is TGTGCCAGCATTTCTGGACAGGCCGCCTCGATGAACACTGAAGCTTTCTTT. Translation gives CASISGQAASMNTEAFF.

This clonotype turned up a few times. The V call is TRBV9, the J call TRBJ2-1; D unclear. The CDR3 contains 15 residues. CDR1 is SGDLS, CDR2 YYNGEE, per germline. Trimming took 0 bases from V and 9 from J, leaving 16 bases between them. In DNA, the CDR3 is TGTGCCAGCAGCGTAGTCCCATGGCTGGGTGTTGAGCAGTTCTTC. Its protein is CASSVVPWLGVEQFF.

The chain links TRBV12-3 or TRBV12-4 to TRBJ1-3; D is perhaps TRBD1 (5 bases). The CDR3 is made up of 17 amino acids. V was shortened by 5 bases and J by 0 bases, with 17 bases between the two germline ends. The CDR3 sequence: CASSARRDLISGNTIYF. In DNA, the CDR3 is TGTGCCAGCAGTGCTAGACGGGACCTCATCTCTGGAAACACCATATATTTT.

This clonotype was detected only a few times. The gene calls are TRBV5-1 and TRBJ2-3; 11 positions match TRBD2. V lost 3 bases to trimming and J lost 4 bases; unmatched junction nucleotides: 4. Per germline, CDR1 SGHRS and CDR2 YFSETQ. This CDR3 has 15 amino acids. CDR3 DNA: TGCGCCAGCAGCTCGAATAGCGGGGGGGCAGATACGCAGTATTTT. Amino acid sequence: CASSSNSGGADTQYF.

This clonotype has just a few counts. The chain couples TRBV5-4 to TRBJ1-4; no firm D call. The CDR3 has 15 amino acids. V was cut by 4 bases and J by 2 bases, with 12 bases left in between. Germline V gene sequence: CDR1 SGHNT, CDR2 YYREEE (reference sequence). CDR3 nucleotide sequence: TGTGCCAGCAGCCAACGACTGGAGACTAATGAAAAACTGTTTTTT. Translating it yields CASSQRLETNEKLFF.

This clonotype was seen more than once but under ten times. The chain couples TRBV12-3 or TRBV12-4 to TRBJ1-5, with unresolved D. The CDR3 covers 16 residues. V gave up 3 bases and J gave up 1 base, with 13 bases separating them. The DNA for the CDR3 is TGTGCCAGCAGTTTGAGTAGCCTTGGGAGCAATCAGCCCCAGCATTTT. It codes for CASSLSSLGSNQPQHF.

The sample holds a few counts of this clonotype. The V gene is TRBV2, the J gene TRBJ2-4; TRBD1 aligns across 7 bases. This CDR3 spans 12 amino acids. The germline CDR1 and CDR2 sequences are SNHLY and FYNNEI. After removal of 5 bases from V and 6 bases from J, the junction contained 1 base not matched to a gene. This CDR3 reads CASSRQGNIQYF. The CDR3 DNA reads TGTGCCAGCAGTAGACAGGGAAACATTCAGTACTTC.

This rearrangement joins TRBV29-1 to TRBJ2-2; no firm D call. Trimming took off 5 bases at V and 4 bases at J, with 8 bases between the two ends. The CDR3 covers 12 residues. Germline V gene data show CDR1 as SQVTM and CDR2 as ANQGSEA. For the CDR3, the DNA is TGCAGCGTTCCGGACGGCACCGGGGAGCTGTTTTTT. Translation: CSVPDGTGELFF.

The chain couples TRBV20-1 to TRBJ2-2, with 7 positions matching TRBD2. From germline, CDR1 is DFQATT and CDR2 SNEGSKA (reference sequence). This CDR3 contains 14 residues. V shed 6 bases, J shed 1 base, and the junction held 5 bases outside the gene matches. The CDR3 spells CSAVTGGNTGELFF. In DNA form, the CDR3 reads TGCAGTGCAGTTACGGGGGGGAACACCGGGGAGCTGTTTTTT.

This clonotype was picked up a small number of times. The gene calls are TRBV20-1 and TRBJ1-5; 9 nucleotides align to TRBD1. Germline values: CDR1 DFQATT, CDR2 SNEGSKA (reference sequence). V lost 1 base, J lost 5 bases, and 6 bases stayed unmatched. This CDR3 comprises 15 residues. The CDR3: CSARGKDRGYQPQHF. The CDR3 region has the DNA TGCAGTGCTAGAGGGAAGGACAGGGGATATCAGCCCCAGCATTTT.

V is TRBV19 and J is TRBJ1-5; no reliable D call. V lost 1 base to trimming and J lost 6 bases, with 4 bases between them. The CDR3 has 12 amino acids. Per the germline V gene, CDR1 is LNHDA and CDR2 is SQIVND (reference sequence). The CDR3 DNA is TGTGCCAGTAGTATAGGTGGTCAGCCCCAGCATTTT. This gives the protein CASSIGGQPQHF. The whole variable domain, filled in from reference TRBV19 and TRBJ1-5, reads DGGITQSPKYLFRKEGQNVTLSCEQNLNHDAMYWYRQDPGQGLRLIYYSQIVNDFQKGDIAEGYSVSREKKESFPLTVTSAQKNPTAFYLCASSIGGQPQHFGDGTRLSIL.

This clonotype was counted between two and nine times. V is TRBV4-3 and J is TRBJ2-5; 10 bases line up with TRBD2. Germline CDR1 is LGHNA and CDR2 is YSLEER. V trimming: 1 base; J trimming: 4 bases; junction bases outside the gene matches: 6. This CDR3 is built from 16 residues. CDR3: CASSQALAGWGETQYF. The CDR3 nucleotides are TGCGCCAGCAGCCAAGCACTAGCGGGATGGGGAGAGACCCAGTACTTC.

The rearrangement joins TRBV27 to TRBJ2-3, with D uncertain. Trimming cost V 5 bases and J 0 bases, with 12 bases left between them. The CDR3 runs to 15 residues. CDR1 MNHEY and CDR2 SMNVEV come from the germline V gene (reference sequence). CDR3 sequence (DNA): TGTGCCAGCAGTCGGATGGCAACTAGCACAGATACGCAGTATTTT. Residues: CASSRMATSTDTQYF.

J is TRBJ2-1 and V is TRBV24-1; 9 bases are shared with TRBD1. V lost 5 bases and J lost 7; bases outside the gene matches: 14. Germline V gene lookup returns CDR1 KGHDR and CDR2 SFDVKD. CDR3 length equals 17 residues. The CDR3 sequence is CATSGGLEDRGGNEQFF. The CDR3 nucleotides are TGTGCCACCAGTGGAGGACTTGAGGACAGGGGAGGGAATGAGCAGTTCTTC.

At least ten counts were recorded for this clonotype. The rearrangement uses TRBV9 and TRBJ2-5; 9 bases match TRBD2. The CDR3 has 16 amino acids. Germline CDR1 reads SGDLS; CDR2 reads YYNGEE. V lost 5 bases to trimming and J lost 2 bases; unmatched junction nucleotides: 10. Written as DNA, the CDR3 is TGTGCCAGCAGTGCCGGGACTAGCCCCCAGCAAGAGACCCAGTACTTC. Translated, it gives CASSAGTSPQQETQYF.

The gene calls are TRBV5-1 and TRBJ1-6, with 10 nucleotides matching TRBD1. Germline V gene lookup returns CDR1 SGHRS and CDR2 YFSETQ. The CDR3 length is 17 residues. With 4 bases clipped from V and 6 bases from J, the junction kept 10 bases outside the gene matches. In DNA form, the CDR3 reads TGCGCCAGCAGCCCTGCCGGGACAGGGGTTCGTAATTCACCCCTCCACTTT. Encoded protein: CASSPAGTGVRNSPLHF.

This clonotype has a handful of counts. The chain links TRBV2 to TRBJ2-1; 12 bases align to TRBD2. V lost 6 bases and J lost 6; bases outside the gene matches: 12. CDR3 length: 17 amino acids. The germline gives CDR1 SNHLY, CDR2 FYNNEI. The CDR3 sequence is CASSMTSGRGWRNEQFF. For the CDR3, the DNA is TGTGCCAGCAGCATGACTAGCGGGAGAGGGTGGCGCAATGAGCAGTTCTTC.

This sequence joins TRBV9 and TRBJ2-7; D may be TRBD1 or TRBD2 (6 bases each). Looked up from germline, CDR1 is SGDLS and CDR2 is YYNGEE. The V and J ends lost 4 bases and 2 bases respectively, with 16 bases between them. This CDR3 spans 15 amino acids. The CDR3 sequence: CASSPEQGLTYEQYF. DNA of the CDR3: TGTGCCAGCAGCCCCGAACAGGGACTGACCTACGAGCAGTACTTC.

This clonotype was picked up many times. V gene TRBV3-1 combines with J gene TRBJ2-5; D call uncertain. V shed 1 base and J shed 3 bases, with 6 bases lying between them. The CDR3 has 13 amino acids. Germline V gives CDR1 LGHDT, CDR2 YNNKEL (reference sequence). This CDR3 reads CASSQGIEETQYF. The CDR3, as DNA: TGTGCCAGCAGCCAAGGGATTGAAGAGACCCAGTACTTC.